This TCR beta chain was sequenced in a study of early T cells in non-severe SARS-CoV-2 infection. This clonotype was detected ten times or more. Individual cDNA molecules carried attached unique molecular identifiers. MiXCR was run by TCRdb on the 5' RACE reads, yielding one entry per CDR3 protein. The table shows some 80,000 distinct CDR3 sequences, with approximately 12% occurring only once. The CDR3 covers 15 residues. Germline V gene data show CDR1 as KGHDR and CDR2 as SFDVKD. The V gene end was trimmed by 1 base and the J gene end by 5 bases; junction bases not matched to a gene: 5. Specimen: whole blood. This TCR derives from an adult who was a healthcare worker with PCR-confirmed SARS-CoV-2 infection or an uninfected control (not recorded which). The chain employs TRBV24-1 and TRBJ2-5; 8 bases are shared with TRBD1. This CDR3 reads CATSDFDRGLETQYF. CDR3 DNA sequence: TGTGCCACCAGTGATTTCGACAGGGGATTGGAGACCCAGTACTTC.